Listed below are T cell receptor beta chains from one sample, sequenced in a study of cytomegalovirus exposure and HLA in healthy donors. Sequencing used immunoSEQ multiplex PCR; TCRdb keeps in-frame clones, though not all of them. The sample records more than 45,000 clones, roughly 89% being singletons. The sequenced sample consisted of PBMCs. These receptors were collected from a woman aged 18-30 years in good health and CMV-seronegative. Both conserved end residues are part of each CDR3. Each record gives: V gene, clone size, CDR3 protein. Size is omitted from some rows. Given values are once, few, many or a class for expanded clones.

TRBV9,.,CASSVRSSGSTGELFF
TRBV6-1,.,CASSGQEGTEAFF
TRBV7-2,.,CASSLRQGFANYGYTF
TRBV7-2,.,CASSVGGLDEQFF
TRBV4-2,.,CASSQGPGGALTHGYTF
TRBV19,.,CASSIPPGQGGPGANVLTF
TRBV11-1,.,CASSAWGGQGALNEQFF
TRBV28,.,CASSSRGVYYEQYF
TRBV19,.,CASRSSGVGNEQFF
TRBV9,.,CASSVRTSADEQYF
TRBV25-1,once,CASSSGQQETQYF
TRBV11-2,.,CASSLARGRNTEAFF
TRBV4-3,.,CASSQDGSAGTSINEQFF
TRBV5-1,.,CASSLGQGASGNTIYF
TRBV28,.,CASSLRGTYEQYF
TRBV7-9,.,CASSLGQGDTGELFF
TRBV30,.,CAWSVWGEDTGELFF
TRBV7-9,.,CASSLGLHPGVTEAFF
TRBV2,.,CASSQPRLSGRREEWETQYF
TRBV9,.,CASSVAGGLTFTADTQYF
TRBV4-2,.,CASSQDRQGHQPQHF
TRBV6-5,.,CASRLKGELFF
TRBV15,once,CATSRALADTQYF
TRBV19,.,CASSTGTGVYTYGYTF
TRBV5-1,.,CASSLARDRGRGTDTQYF
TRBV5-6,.,CASSSYGTSGRREQFF
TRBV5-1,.,CASSLAMSEDTQYF
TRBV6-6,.,CASSYPSGDYGYTF
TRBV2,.,CASRPGQLSNQPQHF
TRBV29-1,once,CSVEGSRAPSQETQYF
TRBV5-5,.,CASSFAGTFRYGYTF
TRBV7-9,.,CASVPPGHRYTGELFF
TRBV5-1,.,CASRQGASTDTQYF
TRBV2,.,CASSSQGPYSNQPQHF
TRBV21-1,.,CASSPPGLAGGYSYEQYF
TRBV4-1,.,CASSQDSSGGWGEQFF
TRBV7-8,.,CASSLAGGAPFNSQFF
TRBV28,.,CASRFPDRTLYGYTF
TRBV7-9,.,CASSLVRGNSYEQYF
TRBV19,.,CASKGRADEKLFF
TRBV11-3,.,CASSFRGATEAFF
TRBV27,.,CASSLAGLGPNEQFF
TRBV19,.,CASLTGGTEAFF
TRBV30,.,CAWGLSPGGYTF
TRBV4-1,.,CASSPLATSYEQYF
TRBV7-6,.,CASSPGQGGDIQYF
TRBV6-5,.,CASSYSRGDTQYF
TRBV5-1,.,CASSTGPSGNTIYF
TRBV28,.,CASRSGTPNYGYTF
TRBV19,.,CASSMKWDRGSSYEQYF
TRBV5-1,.,CASSLALPTDTQYF
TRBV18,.,CASSLDRNYGYTF
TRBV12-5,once,CASGLVYGEVTNEKLFF
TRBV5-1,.,CASSLFEREGRQQYF
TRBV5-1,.,CASSLGRGSTDTQYF
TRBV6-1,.,CASRQGPADTQYF
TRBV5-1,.,CASSPRDRGHEQFF
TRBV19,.,CASSPDRSALGVGYSNQPQHF
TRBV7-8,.,CASSLTKDSNNEKLFF